A selection of T cell receptor beta chains follows, all from one sample in a study of cytomegalovirus exposure and HLA in healthy donors. TCRdb's copy holds only in-frame clones and misses some; the assay was immunoSEQ multiplex PCR. The profile shows approximately 170,000 clones, around 80% of them singletons. The specimen sequenced was PBMCs. These TCRs come from a woman aged 50 to 65 in good health and CMV-seropositive. Both conserved end residues are part of each CDR3. Fields, in order: clone size, V gene, D gene, J gene, CDR3 protein, CDR3 DNA. The D gene is left open where the match is weak. Size is stated for part of the rows, as once, few or many counts, or as a class when the clone is expanded.

size: -; V: TRBV9; D: TRBD2; J: TRBJ2-1; CDR3: CASSGTGLAGGNEQFF; DNA: TGTGCCAGCAGCGGGACCGGACTAGCGGGAGGGAATGAGCAGTTCTTC
size: -; V: TRBV27; D: TRBD2; J: TRBJ2-3; CDR3: CAGRPSGLAGDPWGDTQYF; DNA: TGTGCCGGCAGGCCCAGCGGACTAGCGGGGGACCCATGGGGAGATACGCAGTATTTT
size: -; V: TRBV2; D: -; J: TRBJ2-2; CDR3: CASSDSGARDTGELFF; DNA: TGTGCCAGCAGTGATTCAGGGGCGCGGGACACCGGGGAGCTGTTTTTT
size: -; V: TRBV29-1; D: TRBD1; J: TRBJ1-1; CDR3: CSASTGGNTEAFF; DNA: TGCAGCGCCTCAACAGGGGGGAACACTGAAGCTTTCTTT
size: -; V: TRBV9; D: TRBD2; J: TRBJ2-1; CDR3: CASSLGLAGLNEQFF; DNA: TGTGCCAGCAGCCTCGGACTAGCGGGACTCAATGAGCAGTTCTTC
size: -; V: TRBV19; D: TRBD2; J: TRBJ2-7; CDR3: CATTSGSYEQYF; DNA: TGTGCCACGACTAGCGGATCCTACGAGCAGTACTTC
size: -; V: TRBV18; D: TRBD1; J: TRBJ1-2; CDR3: CASSPPGTGHNGYTF; DNA: TGTGCCAGCTCACCACCGGGGACAGGGCATAATGGCTACACCTTC
size: -; V: TRBV18; D: TRBD2; J: TRBJ2-7; CDR3: CASSSELARTYEQYF; DNA: TGTGCCAGCTCAAGCGAACTAGCGCGGACCTACGAGCAGTACTTC
size: -; V: TRBV18; D: TRBD2; J: TRBJ2-1; CDR3: CASSPPAAGGDNEQFF; DNA: TGTGCCAGCTCACCACCGGCAGCGGGGGGGGACAATGAGCAGTTCTTC
size: once; V: TRBV27; D: -; J: TRBJ1-3; CDR3: CASSPQKGTGNTIYF; DNA: TGTGCCAGCAGTCCCCAAAAGGGGACTGGAAACACCATATATTTT
size: once; V: TRBV6-1; D: TRBD2; J: TRBJ2-4; CDR3: CASSIPGGTIQYF; DNA: TGTGCCAGCAGTATCCCCGGGGGGACCATTCAGTACTTC
size: few; V: TRBV28; D: -; J: TRBJ2-7; CDR3: CAKQKAAYEQYF; DNA: TGTGCCAAGCAGAAGGCGGCCTACGAGCAGTACTTC
size: -; V: TRBV4-3; D: -; J: TRBJ1-2; CDR3: CASSHPTEKAF; DNA: TGCGCCAGCAGCCACCCTACAGAAAAGGCCTTC
size: -; V: TRBV5-4; D: TRBD1; J: TRBJ2-7; CDR3: CASSLVQGVHEQYF; DNA: TGTGCCAGCAGCTTGGTTCAGGGGGTCCACGAGCAGTACTTC
size: -; V: TRBV5-1; D: TRBD1; J: TRBJ2-5; CDR3: CASSLFSGGFETQYF; DNA: TGCGCCAGCAGCTTATTTTCAGGGGGCTTCGAGACCCAGTACTTC
size: -; V: TRBV6-4; D: -; J: TRBJ2-3; CDR3: CASSDSASSSTDTQYF; DNA: TGTGCCAGCAGTGACTCCGCTAGCTCTAGCACAGATACGCAGTATTTT
size: few; V: TRBV6-4; D: -; J: TRBJ2-5; CDR3: CASSDSGHGGTQYF; DNA: TGTGCCAGCAGTGACTCGGGACATGGGGGGACCCAGTACTTC
size: -; V: TRBV2; D: -; J: TRBJ1-2; CDR3: CASRGLNYGYTF; DNA: TGTGCCAGCAGGGGGCTCAACTATGGCTACACCTTC
size: -; V: TRBV6-6; D: -; J: TRBJ2-7; CDR3: CASSPSGVAYEQYF; DNA: TGTGCCAGCAGCCCCTCCGGGGTGGCCTACGAGCAGTACTTC
size: -; V: TRBV5-1; D: TRBD1; J: TRBJ2-1; CDR3: CASSFNRGVGRSSYNEQFF; DNA: TGCGCCAGCAGCTTCAACAGGGGTGTGGGCCGGAGCTCCTACAATGAGCAGTTCTTC
size: -; V: TRBV5-1; D: -; J: TRBJ2-3; CDR3: CASSLDGDTQYF; DNA: TGCGCCAGCAGCTTGGACGGGGATACGCAGTATTTT
size: once; V: TRBV11-2; D: -; J: TRBJ2-5; CDR3: CASSFPGNYQETQYF; DNA: TGTGCCAGCAGCTTCCCGGGGAACTACCAAGAGACCCAGTACTTC
size: -; V: TRBV27; D: TRBD2; J: TRBJ2-1; CDR3: CASSLWRGSGRVNEQFF; DNA: TGTGCCAGCAGTTTATGGCGGGGGAGCGGGAGAGTCAATGAGCAGTTCTTC
size: -; V: TRBV10-2; D: TRBD2; J: TRBJ2-5; CDR3: CASRTGTSGHGETQYF; DNA: TGCGCCAGCAGGACTGGGACTAGCGGGCACGGGGAGACCCAGTACTTC
size: -; V: TRBV9; D: TRBD2; J: TRBJ2-2; CDR3: CASSVGGGDNTGELFF; DNA: TGTGCCAGCAGCGTCGGCGGGGGGGATAACACCGGGGAGCTGTTTTTT
size: -; V: TRBV28; D: TRBD2; J: TRBJ2-1; CDR3: CASSLSAGGTYNEQFF; DNA: TGTGCCAGCTCTCTTTCGGCGGGAGGAACCTACAATGAGCAGTTCTTC
size: -; V: TRBV13; D: TRBD1; J: TRBJ2-7; CDR3: CASRDRVTYEQYF; DNA: TGTGCCAGCAGGGACAGGGTGACCTACGAGCAGTACTTC
size: -; V: TRBV29-1; D: -; J: TRBJ1-2; CDR3: CSVQEAPRYGYTF; DNA: TGCAGCGTCCAAGAGGCCCCCCGGTATGGCTACACCTTC
size: -; V: TRBV7-2; D: TRBD1; J: TRBJ2-3; CDR3: CASSLLGQGAADTQYF; DNA: TGTGCCAGCAGCCTCCTAGGACAGGGGGCAGCAGATACGCAGTATTTT
size: -; V: TRBV7-8; D: -; J: TRBJ1-2; CDR3: CASTYGYTF; DNA: TGTGCCAGCACGTATGGCTACACCTTC
size: -; V: TRBV10-3; D: TRBD1; J: TRBJ1-2; CDR3: CAISTDRSGANYGYTF; DNA: TGTGCCATCAGTACGGACAGGTCAGGAGCTAACTATGGCTACACCTTC
size: -; V: TRBV6-5; D: TRBD1; J: TRBJ1-2; CDR3: CASIKQGSLDGYTF; DNA: TGTGCCAGCATTAAACAGGGGTCGTTGGATGGCTACACCTTC
size: -; V: TRBV29-1; D: TRBD2; J: TRBJ2-7; CDR3: CSVEDGSSGGAYEQYF; DNA: TGCAGCGTTGAAGATGGGTCCAGCGGGGGAGCCTACGAGCAGTACTTC
size: -; V: TRBV27; D: TRBD2; J: TRBJ2-7; CDR3: CASSRGGTYEQYF; DNA: TGTGCCAGCAGTCGGGGGGGAACCTACGAGCAGTACTTC
size: -; V: TRBV27; D: -; J: TRBJ2-1; CDR3: CASSLWGESSYNEQFF; DNA: TGTGCCAGCAGTTTATGGGGGGAGAGCTCCTACAATGAGCAGTTCTTC
size: -; V: TRBV7-9; D: -; J: TRBJ1-1; CDR3: CASSSDSGEGSEAFF; DNA: TGTGCCAGCAGCTCGGACAGTGGGGAAGGATCGGAAGCTTTCTTT
size: -; V: TRBV5-1; D: TRBD1; J: TRBJ2-2; CDR3: CASSTGTANTGELFF; DNA: TGCGCCAGCAGCACCGGGACAGCGAACACCGGGGAGCTGTTTTTT
size: -; V: TRBV5-1; D: TRBD1; J: TRBJ1-3; CDR3: CASSFGQGTGNTIYF; DNA: TGCGCCAGCAGCTTCGGACAGGGCACTGGAAACACCATATATTTT
size: -; V: TRBV6-1; D: TRBD1; J: TRBJ2-7; CDR3: CASTAGQGPYEQYF; DNA: TGTGCCAGCACCGCCGGACAGGGCCCCTACGAGCAGTACTTC
size: -; V: TRBV5-1; D: TRBD1; J: TRBJ2-7; CDR3: CASSAGTGSNEQYF; DNA: TGCGCCAGCAGCGCCGGGACAGGGTCCAACGAGCAGTACTTC
size: -; V: TRBV5-1; D: TRBD1; J: TRBJ1-1; CDR3: CASSPGTGRDTEAFF; DNA: TGCGCCAGCAGCCCTGGGACAGGGCGAGACACTGAAGCTTTCTTT
size: -; V: TRBV7-9; D: TRBD2; J: TRBJ2-5; CDR3: CASSPSGTRTAQYF; DNA: TGTGCCAGCAGCCCCTCCGGGACTAGGACGGCCCAGTACTTC
size: -; V: TRBV7-9; D: TRBD2; J: TRBJ2-1; CDR3: CASSFLSGSWDEQFF; DNA: TGTGCCAGCAGCTTTCTTAGCGGGAGTTGGGATGAGCAGTTCTTC
size: few; V: TRBV18; D: -; J: TRBJ1-5; CDR3: CASSLGDSNQPQHF; DNA: TGTGCCAGCTCACTCGGGGATAGCAATCAGCCCCAGCATTTT
size: -; V: TRBV2; D: -; J: TRBJ2-5; CDR3: CASHQGPPPETQYF; DNA: TGTGCCAGCCACCAGGGGCCCCCCCCAGAGACCCAGTACTTC
size: -; V: TRBV5-1; D: -; J: TRBJ2-5; CDR3: CASSWEYQETQYF; DNA: TGCGCCAGCAGCTGGGAGTACCAAGAGACCCAGTACTTC
size: once; V: TRBV29-1; D: TRBD1; J: TRBJ2-7; CDR3: CSAQTGLSSYEQYF; DNA: TGCAGCGCCCAGACAGGGCTGAGCTCCTACGAGCAGTACTTC
size: -; V: TRBV18; D: TRBD1; J: TRBJ2-5; CDR3: CAISNRGQGTETQYF; DNA: TGTGCCATCTCTAACCGGGGACAGGGGACGGAGACCCAGTACTTC
size: -; V: TRBV5-4; D: TRBD1; J: TRBJ1-1; CDR3: CASSPTGGGTEAFF; DNA: TGTGCCAGCTCTCCTACAGGGGGGGGGACTGAAGCTTTCTTT
size: -; V: TRBV7-2; D: TRBD2; J: TRBJ2-3; CDR3: CASQRGGLDTQYF; DNA: TGTGCCAGCCAACGGGGGGGCCTCGATACGCAGTATTTT